This record looks at one TCR beta chain sequence and its context. Its antigen remains undetermined. Base qualities are not at hand, and no much larger clone is one base apart. This sample was included in a study of vaccination and CD4 T cells after COVID-19 (dated by TCRdb to 2022 to 2024). General notes on the study: Convalescent patients had a positive SARS-CoV-2 result on nasal swab PCR, and of these patients, several had mild disease and one had severe disease. In the convalescent cohort there were six males and four females, among whom were two Hispanic individuals, seven Caucasians, two Asians and one multiracial person. Each participant got two doses of either the Pfizer-BioNTech BNT162b2 vaccine (n=8) or the Moderna mRNA-1273 vaccine (n=2). Post-COVID blood samples from convalescent patients were collected a median of around 110 days after diagnosis, with a range of roughly 30 to 161 days. Post-vaccine blood samples were obtained a median of roughly 75 days after the second vaccine dose, with a range of roughly 14 to 241 days. In approximately ten COVID-19 convalescent patients and a few infection-naive healthy vaccine recipients, the spike-specific CD4+ TCR repertoire before mRNA vaccination was compared with the repertoire after mRNA vaccination. What the work shows at the level of the full study, not this receptor alone: Relatively few convalescent patients were included in the study, and early timepoints after natural infection were not analyzed. An increase in the median number of SARS-CoV-2-reactive clonotypes from approximately 20 after infection to 35 to 40 after vaccination was observed, but the change was not found to be significant. Nearly all vaccine-specific clones in convalescent patients (304 of 307) were mono-reactive for SARS-CoV-2 spike rather than cross-reactive with common cold coronaviruses. In convalescent patients, a median around 90% of post-vaccine SARS-CoV-2-reactive clones were detected only after vaccination, suggesting vaccine-specific priming.

The CDR3, cysteine through phenylalanine, is 16 amino acids long. The sequence is cut down to CDR3 DNA, 48 bases in frame from base 1. From the germline V gene (reference sequence), CDR1 is SGHKS and CDR2 is YYEKEE. V is pruned by 2 bases and J by 0 bases, leaving 4 bases of the junction without a gene match. The positive SARS-CoV-2 PCR tests of the convalescent patients were dated from March to December 2020, before the Alpha, Beta and Delta variants emerged in the United States. Ficoll-Paque Plus gradient centrifugation was used to isolate PBMCs from whole blood, and the isolated PBMCs were then either used fresh or cryopreserved at -140C. Library preparation used PCR. The data were produced on an Illumina iSeq 100. In the source study's methods: Non-productive sequences were removed, and CDR3s not starting with C, not ending with F or W, or shorter than 7 amino acids were discarded. Similarity between CDR3 sequences was evaluated in R version 3.6.1 using Levenshtein distances (stringdist) and unrooted phylogenetic trees (ape). TCRdb cleaned the public reads at Q25 with fastp, built clones with MiXCR and kept in-frame beta chains. Each record represents a unique CDR3 protein, reported with the most common genes and DNA among its rows. The V and J calls shown here were made by TCRdb, not taken from the authors' results. This sample is represented by about 14,000 distinct CDR3 sequences; 69% of them were singletons. The ten most abundant clones make up around 1.1% of the sample.

The receptor was derived from a human donor who had recovered from COVID-19. The V and J segments used are TRBV5-5 and TRBJ2-1; 8 bases in the middle match TRBD2. The material sequenced was CD4+ T cells from blood, taken after SARS-CoV-2 vaccination. The encoded CDR3 is CASSFSGGSSYNEQFF. At the DNA level, the sequence is TGTGCCAGCAGCTTTTCGGGGGGGAGCTCCTACAATGAGCAGTTCTTC.